A single sample gave rise to the 8 T cell receptor beta chains below, sequenced in a study of blood T cells in healthy people across ages. Primers used in a second PCR of roughly 7 to 12 cycles were a sample-barcoded 5' primer and a J-beta primer mix. Via MiXCR, TCRdb re-called the 5' RACE reads, giving one row per CDR3 protein. The sample records some 1.5 million distinct CDR3 sequences, over 25% being singletons. Input material: blood. The receptors stem from a woman aged 25 to 39 in good health.

This clonotype was picked up many times. The V and J genes are TRBV5-1 and TRBJ2-4, with a weak D call TRBD2 (6 bases). This CDR3 contains 15 residues. V was shortened by 5 bases and J by 2 bases, with 14 bases between the two germline ends. CDR1 and CDR2 from the germline V gene are SGHRS and YFSETQ. CDR3 sequence: CASRPTGSSKNIQYF. In DNA form, the CDR3 reads TGCGCCAGCAGACCAACCGGGAGCTCCAAAAACATTCAGTACTTC.

This clonotype was detected a few times. The chain carries TRBV5-1 and TRBJ1-1; D is ambiguous. CDR3 length: 15 amino acids. Germline-derived CDR1 and CDR2 are SGHRS and YFSETQ. The ends were cut back, 0 bases at V and 1 base at J, with 10 bases in the middle. The CDR3: CASSLGGSANTEAFF. CDR3 bases: TGCGCCAGCAGCTTGGGTGGGTCGGCGAACACTGAAGCTTTCTTT.

CDR3 DNA sequence: TGTGCCAGCAGTTACTCGGGGAGCGGGGGGGCCGGAAACATTCAGTACTTC. Amino acid sequence: CASSYSGSGGAGNIQYF. The chain couples TRBV6-5 to TRBJ2-4; 10 nucleotides align to TRBD2. Per the germline V gene, CDR1 is MNHEY and CDR2 is SVGAGI. The CDR3 extends over 17 amino acids. The J segment lost 6 bases and the V segment lost 0 bases, leaving 8 bases of the junction unmatched.

This clonotype was observed a handful of times. The chain is built from TRBV20-1 and TRBJ1-5, with D unresolved. CDR3 length: 13 residues. The V end was cut by 3 bases, the J end by 5 bases, with 11 bases between. Per germline, CDR1 DFQATT and CDR2 SNEGSKA (reference sequence). The CDR3 protein is CSARDRQDQPQHF. Here the CDR3 DNA reads TGCAGTGCTAGGGACCGCCAGGATCAGCCCCAGCATTTT.

Regarding this clonotype: A read error is possible here, since a much larger clone lies one base away. V is TRBV29-1 and J is TRBJ2-7; D gene ambiguous. The J call may be mistaken, given a closer DNA end match to TRBJ2-5. Germline lookup yields CDR1 SQVTM and CDR2 ANQGSEA. This CDR3 region has 12 residues. CDR3: CSGEDLGETQYF. Written as DNA, the CDR3 is TGCAGCGGTGAAGATTTGGGGGAGACCCAGTACTTC.

This clonotype was counted between two and nine times. This chain joins TRBV7-9 and TRBJ2-1, with 7 bases that match TRBD2. Trimming took 5 bases from V and 4 from J; bases not matched to a gene: 11. The CDR3 length is 16 residues. Germline V lookup: CDR1 SEHNR, CDR2 FQNEAQ (reference sequence). CDR3 in DNA: TGTGCCAGCAGCCCTAGTGGGGGGGACTTGTACAATGAGCAGTTCTTC. Its translation: CASSPSGGDLYNEQFF.

The genes are TRBV13 and TRBJ2-5, with 10 bases matching TRBD1. The CDR3 is made up of 16 amino acids. Germline trimming cut 4 bases from V and 3 bases from J; bases unmatched to any gene: 8. Germline CDR1 reads PRHDT; CDR2 reads FYEKMQ (reference sequence). CDR3 nucleotides: TGTGCCAGCAGCTGGGGACAGGGGTTCTCCGAAGAGACCCAGTACTTC. Residues: CASSWGQGFSEETQYF.

In nucleotides, the CDR3 is TGTGCCATCAGTGAGTCGAGAGGACTTACAACCTACGAGCAGTACTTC. Translation: CAISESRGLTTYEQYF. This chain uses TRBV10-3 with TRBJ2-7; TRBD2 is a possible D gene (5 bases). The germline gives CDR1 ENHRY, CDR2 SYGVKD. Trimming shortened V by 0 bases and J by 2 bases, and 14 bases separated the two germline ends. This CDR3 has 16 amino acids.